This TCR beta chain was documented in a study of blood T cell repertoires in COVID-19. As for the study in general: Italy, Spain and the United States were the sources of the convalescent and acute COVID-19 samples. Nucleic acid was either cDNA or gDNA, and it came from T cells, B-cell-depleted T cells, or PBMCs.

Two negative PCRs, clearance, or symptom resolution characterized the recovered Cohort 3 donors. The V end lost 4 bases, the J end lost 6 bases, and 20 bases lay between the germline ends. The germline CDR1 and CDR2 sequences are SGDLS and YYNGEE. The CDR3 contains 16 residues. Produced via immunoSEQ multiplex PCR; TCRdb's table is partial and in-frame only. The sample carries about 440,000 clones, about 92% recorded once. Material: PBMCs or T cells enriched from blood (not recorded which). The chain uses TRBV9 and TRBJ1-3, with a weak D call TRBD1 (6 bases). This receptor was identified in a man between 18 and 35 years old who had recovered from COVID-19. The CDR3 protein is CASSPRGGAIENTIYF. The DNA for the CDR3 is TGTGCCAGCAGCCCTCGAGGGGGGGCGATTGAAAACACCATATATTTT.